This T cell receptor (beta chain) was found in a study of Ad26.COV2.S vaccination and SARS-CoV-2 variants. Overall study: Administration of Ad26.COV2.S was intramuscular, either once or twice 56 days apart. The study, taken as a whole, reports: Participants given vaccine showed non-spike TCR breadth similar to that of placebo recipients.

Treatment given: about 20 received Ad26.COV2.S at low or high dose, single or two shots; roughly five received placebo; per-sample allocation not given. The investigators took samples on day 63 after the first vaccine or placebo injection. Generated by immunoSEQ multiplex PCR, the TCRdb table keeps only in-frame clones and is missing some. The table lists about 370,000 clones, around nine tenths of them singletons, with about 3.6% in the top ten. With respect to this clone: The target antigen is unknown.

Germline V CDR1 and CDR2: SGHRS, YFSETQ. V gave up 4 bases and J gave up 0 bases, with 10 bases separating them. The CDR3 loop spans 14 amino acids. The source of this sequence is a person between 18 and 60 years old who received the Ad26.COV2.S COVID-19 vaccine or a placebo. The material was peripheral blood, obtained in a trial of Ad26.COV2.S vaccine versus placebo. The chain couples TRBV5-1 to TRBJ1-2, with unresolved D. CDR3 sequence reads: CASSVDLANYGYTF. The DNA for the CDR3 is TGCGCCAGCAGCGTTGATCTAGCTAACTATGGCTACACCTTC.